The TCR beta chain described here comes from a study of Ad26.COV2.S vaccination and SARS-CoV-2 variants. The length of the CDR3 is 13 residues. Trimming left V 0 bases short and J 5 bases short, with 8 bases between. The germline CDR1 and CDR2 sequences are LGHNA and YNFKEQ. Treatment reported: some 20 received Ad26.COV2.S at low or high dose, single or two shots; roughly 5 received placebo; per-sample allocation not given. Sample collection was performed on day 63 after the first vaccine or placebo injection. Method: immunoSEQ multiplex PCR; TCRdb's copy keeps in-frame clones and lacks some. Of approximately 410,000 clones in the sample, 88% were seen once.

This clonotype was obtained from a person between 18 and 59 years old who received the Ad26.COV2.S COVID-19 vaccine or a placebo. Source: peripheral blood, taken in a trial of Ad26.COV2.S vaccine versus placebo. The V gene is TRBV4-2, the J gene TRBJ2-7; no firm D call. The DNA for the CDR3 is TGTGCCAGCAGCCAAGATAAGTTAGACGAGCAGTACTTC. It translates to CASSQDKLDEQYF.